This TCR beta chain derives from a study of T cell responses to AZD1222 COVID-19 vaccine. Of note for this clone: Antigen unknown.

Libraries were prepared by immunoSEQ multiplex PCR; TCRdb keeps only in-frame clonotypes and omits some of them. This sample has tens of thousands of clones, with around nine tenths found just once. Germline loops: CDR1 LNHNV, CDR2 YYDKDF (reference sequence). CDR3 length: 17 amino acids. The V and J ends lost 5 bases and 5 bases, in that order; junction bases with no gene match: 10. Study-level findings and limits: Breadth and depth of Spike-specific TCRs rose after two AZD1222 doses. Unmutated variant regions reportedly attract nearly half of all spike-specific TCRs.

The sequence came from an adult in good health. The sequenced sample was peripheral blood, obtained on day 0 of AZD1222 vaccination. The chain couples TRBV15 to TRBJ2-1; 12 nucleotides align to TRBD2. CDR3 loop: CATSELAGGTGDNEQFF. The CDR3, as DNA: TGTGCCACCAGCGAACTAGCGGGGGGAACGGGGGACAATGAGCAGTTCTTC.